This section outlines one TCR beta chain sequence together with its context. Its antigen is as yet unknown. Amplified regions were TCR beta CDR3 sequences from RNA transcripts. Using the HTBI primer set, a first-round RT-PCR was run on the TCR CDR3. In TCRdb, the multiplex PCR reads were re-called with MiXCR into one record per CDR3 protein. Here the sample spans hundreds of thousands of distinct CDR3 sequences, about 14% being singletons. The sample is drawn from a study of T cells in Graves' hyperthyroidism and ophthalmopathy. For the study at large: Peripheral blood collection took place at initial diagnosis, before any treatment.

Clinical symptoms, serum thyroxine and TRAb, thyroid ultrasound and orbital computed tomography together formed the diagnostic basis. Overall study findings and caveats: Also found in blood were most expanded thyroid clonotypes above 0.001. Using 13 V-J features, a model discriminated ophthalmopathy from stable hyperthyroidism.

The CDR3 extends over 13 amino acids. V dropped 1 base and J dropped 1 base, with 7 bases sitting between them. From germline, CDR1 is GTSNPN and CDR2 SVGIG (reference sequence). Sequenced sample: blood. The receptor was derived from a woman aged 40 to 55 with Graves' ophthalmopathy. The chain carries TRBV30 and TRBJ1-1; D not certain. The CDR3 is CAWSGLTNTEAFF. The CDR3 DNA follows: TGTGCCTGGAGTGGGCTCACGAACACTGAAGCTTTCTTT. The variable domain in full, completed from reference TRBV30 and TRBJ1-1, reads SQTIHQWPATLVQPVGSPLSLECTVEGTSNPNLYWYRQAAGRGLQLLFYSVGIGQISSEVPQNLSASRPQDRQFILSSKKLLLSDSGFYLCAWSGLTNTEAFFGQGTRLTVV.